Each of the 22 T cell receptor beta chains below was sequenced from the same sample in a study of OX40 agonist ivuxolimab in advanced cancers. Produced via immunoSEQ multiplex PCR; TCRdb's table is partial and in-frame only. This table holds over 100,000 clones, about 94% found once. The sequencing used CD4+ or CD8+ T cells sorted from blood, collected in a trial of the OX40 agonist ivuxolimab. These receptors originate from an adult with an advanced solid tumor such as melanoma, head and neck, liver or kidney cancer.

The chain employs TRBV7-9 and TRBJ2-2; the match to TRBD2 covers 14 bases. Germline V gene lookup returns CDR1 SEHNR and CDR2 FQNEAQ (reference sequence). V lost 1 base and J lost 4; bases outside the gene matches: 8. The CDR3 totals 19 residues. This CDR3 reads CASSLVGTSGSWSTGELFF. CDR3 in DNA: TGTGCCAGCAGCTTAGTGGGGACTAGCGGGAGTTGGAGCACCGGGGAGCTGTTTTTT.

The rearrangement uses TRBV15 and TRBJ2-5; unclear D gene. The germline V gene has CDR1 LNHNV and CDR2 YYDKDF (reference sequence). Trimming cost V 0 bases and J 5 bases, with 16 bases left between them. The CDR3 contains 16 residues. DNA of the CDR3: TGTGCCACCAGCAGAGATGGGGTCGGCAGGATGGAGACCCAGTACTTC. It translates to CATSRDGVGRMETQYF.

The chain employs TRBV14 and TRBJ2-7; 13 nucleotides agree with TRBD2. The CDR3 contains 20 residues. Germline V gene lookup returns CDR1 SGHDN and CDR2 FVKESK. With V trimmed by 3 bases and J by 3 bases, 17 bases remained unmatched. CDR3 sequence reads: CASSHRPGLAGLASYYEQYF. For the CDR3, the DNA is TGTGCCAGCAGCCACCGACCGGGACTAGCGGGACTAGCCTCCTACTACGAGCAGTACTTC.

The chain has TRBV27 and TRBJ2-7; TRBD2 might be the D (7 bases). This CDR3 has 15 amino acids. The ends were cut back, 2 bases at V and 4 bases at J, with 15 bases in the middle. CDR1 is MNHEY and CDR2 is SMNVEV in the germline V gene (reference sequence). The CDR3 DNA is TGTGCCAGCAGTTTAAGCTGGGGGGGGCGGTACGAGCAGTACTTC. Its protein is CASSLSWGGRYEQYF.

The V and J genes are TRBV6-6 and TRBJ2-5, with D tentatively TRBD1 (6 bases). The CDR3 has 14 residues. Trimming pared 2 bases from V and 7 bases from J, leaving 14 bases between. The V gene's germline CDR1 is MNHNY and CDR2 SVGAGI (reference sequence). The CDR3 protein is CASSYGGAAGTQYF. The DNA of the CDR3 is TGTGCCAGCAGTTACGGGGGCGCGGCTGGGACCCAGTACTTC.

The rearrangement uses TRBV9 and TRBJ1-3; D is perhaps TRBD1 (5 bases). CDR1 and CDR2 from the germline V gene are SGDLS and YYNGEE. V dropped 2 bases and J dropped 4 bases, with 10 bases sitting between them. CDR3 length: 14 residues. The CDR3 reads CASSVQGQGNTIYF. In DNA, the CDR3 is TGTGCCAGCAGCGTCCAGGGTCAAGGAAACACCATATATTTT.

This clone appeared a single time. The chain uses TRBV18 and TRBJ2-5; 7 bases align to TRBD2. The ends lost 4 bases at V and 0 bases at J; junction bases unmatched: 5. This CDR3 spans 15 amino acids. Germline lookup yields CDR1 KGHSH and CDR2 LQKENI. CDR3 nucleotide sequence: TGTGCCAGCTCACTCTCGCTAGCGGACCAAGAGACCCAGTACTTC. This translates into CASSLSLADQETQYF.

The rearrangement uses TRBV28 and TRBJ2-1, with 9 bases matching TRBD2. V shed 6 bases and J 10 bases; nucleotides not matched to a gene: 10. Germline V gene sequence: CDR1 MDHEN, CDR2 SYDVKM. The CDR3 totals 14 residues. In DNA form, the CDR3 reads TGTGCCAGCAGGCGGGGGGGGGCCCTCGGGGAGCAGTTCTTC. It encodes CASRRGGALGEQFF.

DNA for the CDR3: TGTGCCATCAGTGAAAAGCGGGAGGGGGGTGGCGCCCAGTACTTC. Its protein is CAISEKREGGGAQYF. The chain carries TRBV10-3 and TRBJ2-5, with 10 bases lining up with TRBD2. The ends lost 3 bases at V and 9 bases at J; junction bases unmatched: 10. Germline V gene data show CDR1 as ENHRY and CDR2 as SYGVKD. The CDR3 is 15 amino acids.

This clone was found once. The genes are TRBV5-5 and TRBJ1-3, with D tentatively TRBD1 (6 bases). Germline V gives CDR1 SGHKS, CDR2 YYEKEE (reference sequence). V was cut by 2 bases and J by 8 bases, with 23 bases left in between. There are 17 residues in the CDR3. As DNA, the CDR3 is TGTGCCAGCAGCTTTTTTTCGACAGGTCGAATCAGGGACACCATATATTTT. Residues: CASSFFSTGRIRDTIYF.

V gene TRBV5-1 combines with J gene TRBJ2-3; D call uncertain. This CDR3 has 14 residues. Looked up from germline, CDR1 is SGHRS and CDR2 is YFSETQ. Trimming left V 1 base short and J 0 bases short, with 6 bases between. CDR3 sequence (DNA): TGCGCCAGCAGCTTGACGTCTAGCACAGATACGCAGTATTTT. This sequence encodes CASSLTSSTDTQYF.

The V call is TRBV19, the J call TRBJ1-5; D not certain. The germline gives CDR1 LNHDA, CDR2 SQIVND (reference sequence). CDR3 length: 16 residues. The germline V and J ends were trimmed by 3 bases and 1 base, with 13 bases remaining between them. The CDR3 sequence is CASSIRGGGSNQPQHF. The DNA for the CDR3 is TGTGCCAGTAGTATCCGGGGTGGTGGGAGCAATCAGCCCCAGCATTTT.

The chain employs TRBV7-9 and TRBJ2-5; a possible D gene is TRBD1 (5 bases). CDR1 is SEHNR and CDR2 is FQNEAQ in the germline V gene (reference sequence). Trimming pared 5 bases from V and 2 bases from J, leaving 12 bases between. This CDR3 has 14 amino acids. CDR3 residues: CASSHLRDQETQYF. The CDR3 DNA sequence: TGTGCCAGCAGCCACCTCAGGGATCAAGAGACCCAGTACTTC.

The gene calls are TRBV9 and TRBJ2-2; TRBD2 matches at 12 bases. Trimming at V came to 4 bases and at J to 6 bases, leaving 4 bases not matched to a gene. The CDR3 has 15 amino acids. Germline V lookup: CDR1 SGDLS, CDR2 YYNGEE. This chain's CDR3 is CASSPGLAGSGELFF. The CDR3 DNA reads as TGTGCCAGCAGCCCCGGACTAGCGGGGTCCGGGGAGCTGTTTTTT.

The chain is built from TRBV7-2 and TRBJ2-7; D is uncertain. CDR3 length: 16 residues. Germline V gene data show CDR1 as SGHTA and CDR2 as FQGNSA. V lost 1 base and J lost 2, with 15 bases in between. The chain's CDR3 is CASSLGVPAATYEQYF. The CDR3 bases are TGTGCCAGCAGCTTAGGGGTCCCGGCAGCAACCTACGAGCAGTACTTC.

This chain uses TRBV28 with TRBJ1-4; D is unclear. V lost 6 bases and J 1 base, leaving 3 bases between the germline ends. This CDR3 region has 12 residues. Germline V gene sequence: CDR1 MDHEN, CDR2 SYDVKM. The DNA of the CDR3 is TGTGCCAGCAGGCAAACTAATGAAAAACTGTTTTTT. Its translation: CASRQTNEKLFF.

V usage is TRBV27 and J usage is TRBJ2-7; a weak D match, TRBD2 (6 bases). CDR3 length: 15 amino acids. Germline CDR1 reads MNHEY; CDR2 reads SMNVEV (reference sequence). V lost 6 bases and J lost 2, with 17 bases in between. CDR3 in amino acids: CASSPRRVSTYEQYF. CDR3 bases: TGTGCCAGCAGCCCACGGAGGGTCTCCACCTACGAGCAGTACTTC.

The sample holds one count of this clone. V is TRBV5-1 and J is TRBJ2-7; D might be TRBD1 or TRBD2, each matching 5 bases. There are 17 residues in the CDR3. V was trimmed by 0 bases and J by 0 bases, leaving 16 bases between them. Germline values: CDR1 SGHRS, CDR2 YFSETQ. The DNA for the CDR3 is TGCGCCAGCAGCTTGGGGGTGGCAGGGACGAGCTCCTACGAGCAGTACTTC. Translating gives CASSLGVAGTSSYEQYF.

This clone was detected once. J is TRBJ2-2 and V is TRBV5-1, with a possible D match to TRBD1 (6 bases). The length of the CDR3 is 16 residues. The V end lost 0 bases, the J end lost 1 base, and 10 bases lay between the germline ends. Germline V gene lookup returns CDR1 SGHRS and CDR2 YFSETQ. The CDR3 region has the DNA TGCGCCAGCAGCTTGGGCGTGACAGGGAACACCGGGGAGCTGTTTTTT. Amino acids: CASSLGVTGNTGELFF.

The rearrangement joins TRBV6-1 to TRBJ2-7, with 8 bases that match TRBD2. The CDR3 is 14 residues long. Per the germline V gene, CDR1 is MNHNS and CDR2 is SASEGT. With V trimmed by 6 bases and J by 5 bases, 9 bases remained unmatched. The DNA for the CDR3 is TGTGCCAGCAGGGCGACTAGCGTGAGGGACGAGCAGTACTTC. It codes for CASRATSVRDEQYF.

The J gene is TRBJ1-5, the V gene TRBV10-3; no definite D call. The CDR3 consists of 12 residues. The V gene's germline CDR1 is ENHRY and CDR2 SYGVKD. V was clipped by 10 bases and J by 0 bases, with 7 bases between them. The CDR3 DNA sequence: TGTGCCAGGCCTGATAGCAATCAGCCCCAGCATTTT. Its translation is CARPDSNQPQHF.

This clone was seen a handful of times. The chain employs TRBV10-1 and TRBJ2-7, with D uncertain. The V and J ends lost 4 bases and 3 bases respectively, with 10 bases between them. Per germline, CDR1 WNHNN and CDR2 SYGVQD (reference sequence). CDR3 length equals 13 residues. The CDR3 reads CASSGSGYYEQYF. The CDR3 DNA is TGCGCCAGCAGTGGATCAGGCTACTACGAGCAGTACTTC.